This T cell receptor (beta chain) is drawn from a study of T-cell reconstitution after alpha-beta-depleted transplantation in children. During its preparation, the TCRbeta library received unique molecular identifiers. Each CDR3 protein gets one entry after TCRdb re-called the PCR reads with MiXCR. Among a few hundred thousand distinct CDR3 sequences listed, about 17% were seen once. In germline, CDR1 is SNHLY, CDR2 FYNNEI. The CDR3 has 13 residues. V dropped 4 bases and J dropped 6 bases, with 12 bases sitting between them. This clonotype was observed a handful of times. The chain employs TRBV2 and TRBJ1-1; D might be TRBD1 (6 bases). The receptor comes from a human donor who donated a stem cell graft to a child with acute lymphoblastic leukemia. Material: PBMCs from the stem cell graft donor, obtained from the stem cell graft. The CDR3 region has the DNA TGTGCCAGCAGTGGACAGGCATTGGCTGAAGCTTTCTTT. This encodes CASSGQALAEAFF.